The 23 T cell receptor beta chains below were found in one sample sequenced in a study of OX40 agonist ivuxolimab in advanced cancers. Receptor libraries were prepared by the immunoSEQ multiplex PCR assay. Not all clones reach the TCRdb copy of this immuneACCESS table, which keeps in-frame sequences only. Checked studies attribute under half of the gap to unresolved V genes and leave the rest unexplained. This sample is represented by 55,000 to 75,000 clones; 80% to 95% of them were singletons. The top ten constitute around 2.2% of the sample. The source was CD4+ or CD8+ T cells sorted from blood, collected in a trial of the OX40 agonist ivuxolimab. Receptors were obtained from an adult with an advanced solid tumor such as melanoma, head and neck, liver or kidney cancer.

The rearrangement links TRBV7-2 to TRBJ2-5, with D possibly being TRBD1 (5 bases). The CDR3 sequence is 13 residues long. Germline V gene sequence: CDR1 SGHTA, CDR2 FQGNSA. Trimming took off 6 bases at V and 4 bases at J, with 12 bases between the two ends. CDR3 region: CASRLTGLETQYF. DNA for the CDR3: TGTGCCAGCAGGCTAACAGGCCTAGAGACCCAGTACTTC.

The chain has TRBV5-1 and TRBJ2-5, with D possibly being TRBD1 or TRBD2 (5 bases each). The CDR3 loop spans 16 amino acids. The germline CDR1 and CDR2 sequences are SGHRS and YFSETQ. V was pared by 2 bases and J by 5 bases, with 19 bases between. Here the CDR3 DNA reads TGCGCCAGCAGCTTCAGAGGGGAAAGGTTATTGGAGACCCAGTACTTC. Its translation is CASSFRGERLLETQYF.

The rearrangement joins TRBV15 to TRBJ1-2; 8 positions agree with TRBD1. The CDR3 totals 15 residues. The trim removed 5 bases at V and 5 bases at J, leaving 10 bases unmatched. Germline V gene lookup returns CDR1 LNHNV and CDR2 YYDKDF (reference sequence). The CDR3 reads CATSGLGQAEYGYTF. The CDR3 DNA reads as TGTGCCACCAGCGGACTGGGACAGGCGGAATATGGCTACACCTTC.

V is TRBV7-9 and J is TRBJ2-3; D call uncertain. CDR1 and CDR2 from the germline V gene are SEHNR and FQNEAQ (reference sequence). The CDR3 spans 11 residues. The ends were cut back, 5 bases at V and 2 bases at J, with 2 bases in the middle. The CDR3 region has the DNA TGTGCCAGCAGCCCCACAGATACGCAGTATTTT. This translates into CASSPTDTQYF.

This clone was detected only once. V and J are TRBV7-3 and TRBJ2-6, with TRBD1 identical over 10 bases. This CDR3 is built from 17 residues. The germline V gene encodes CDR1 SGHTA and CDR2 FQGTGA. V lost 5 bases, J lost 3 bases, and 7 bases stayed unmatched. The CDR3 region is CASSRRDRGIGANVLTF. CDR3 nucleotide sequence: TGTGCCAGCAGCCGCCGGGACAGGGGAATTGGGGCCAACGTCCTGACTTTC.

The gene calls are TRBV7-2 and TRBJ2-5; tentative D call: TRBD1 (6 bases). The J call is uncertain, as TRBJ2-7 better fits the DNA end. Germline V CDR1 and CDR2: SGHTA, FQGNSA. The CDR3 length is 14 residues. CDR3 sequence reads: CASSSSGQSYEQYF. The CDR3 DNA sequence: TGTGCCAGCAGCTCGTCTGGACAGTCCTACGAGCAGTACTTC.

The gene calls are TRBV10-3 and TRBJ1-2, with D perhaps matching TRBD1 (5 bases). CDR3 length: 12 amino acids. Germline V gene sequence: CDR1 ENHRY, CDR2 SYGVKD. V gave up 4 bases and J gave up 8 bases, with 11 bases separating them. The CDR3 is CAISVEGTGYTF. The CDR3 DNA is TGTGCCATCAGTGTAGAAGGGACCGGCTACACCTTC.

The chain couples TRBV2 to TRBJ2-1; 11 nucleotides align to TRBD2. The ends lost 10 bases at V and 6 bases at J; junction bases unmatched: 11. Looked up from germline, CDR1 is SNHLY and CDR2 is FYNNEI. The CDR3 loop spans 15 amino acids. In nucleotides, the CDR3 is TGTGCCACCTCGCAGGAGGGACTAGCGGTCAATGAGCAGTTCTTC. Translated, it gives CATSQEGLAVNEQFF. The complete variable domain, with remaining parts taken from reference TRBV2 and TRBJ2-1, reads EPEVTQTPSHQVTQMGQEVILRCVPISNHLYFYWYRQILGQKVEFLVSFYNNEISEKSEIFDDQFSVERPDGSNFTLKIRSTKLEDSAMYFCATSQEGLAVNEQFFGPGTRLTVL.

In its sample, this clone was seen once. The chain joins TRBV6-1 to TRBJ2-1; possibly TRBD2 for D (6 bases). CDR1 is MNHNS, CDR2 SASEGT, per germline. This CDR3 spans 13 amino acids. V was cut by 6 bases and J by 5 bases, with 11 bases left in between. The CDR3 region has the DNA TGTGCCAGCAGGACTAGGGCAAACAATGAGCAGTTCTTC. Protein: CASRTRANNEQFF.

The V gene is TRBV7-9, the J gene TRBJ1-5; 7 nucleotides align to TRBD1. This CDR3 has 15 amino acids. Per germline, CDR1 SEHNR and CDR2 FQNEAQ (reference sequence). V gave up 5 bases and J gave up 4 bases; unmatched junction bases: 8. The CDR3 bases are TGTGCCAGCAGCCCTGGCAGGGGGAAGAATCAGCCCCAGCATTTT. Translation gives CASSPGRGKNQPQHF.

The J gene is TRBJ2-7, the V gene TRBV11-3; D uncertain. CDR1 and CDR2 (germline): SGHNT, YENEEA. V was clipped by 1 base and J by 5 bases, with 3 bases between them. This CDR3 is 11 amino acids long. The DNA for the CDR3 is TGTGCCAGCAGCTTAGTAGACGAGCAGTACTTC. The encoded protein is CASSLVDEQYF.

The chain carries TRBV7-8 and TRBJ1-6; maybe TRBD1 (6 bases). This CDR3 spans 12 amino acids. Germline lookup yields CDR1 SGHVS and CDR2 FQNEAQ. V was cut by 5 bases and J by 12 bases, with 11 bases left in between. The CDR3, as DNA: TGTGCCAGCAGCCCCCCAGGGGAACCCCTCCACTTT. Translating it yields CASSPPGEPLHF. Filled out from reference TRBV7-8 and TRBJ1-6, the complete variable domain reads GAGVSQSPRYKVAKRGQDVALRCDPISGHVSLFWYQQALGQGPEFLTYFQNEAQLDKSGLPSDRFFAERPEGSVSTLKIQRTQQEDSAVYLCASSPPGEPLHFGNGTRLTVT.

J is TRBJ2-5 and V is TRBV6-6, with 10 bases fitting TRBD1. The CDR3 loop spans 14 amino acids. Germline assignment: CDR1 MNHNY and CDR2 SVGAGI (reference sequence). V lost 5 bases and J lost 5; bases outside the gene matches: 5. CDR3 nucleotide sequence: TGTGCCAGCAGTACGGGACAGGGGTGGGAGACCCAGTACTTC. Translated, it gives CASSTGQGWETQYF.

The chain carries TRBV5-1 and TRBJ1-1; D is unresolved. Trimming took 0 bases from V and 4 from J, leaving 16 bases between them. The germline gives CDR1 SGHRS, CDR2 YFSETQ. The CDR3 consists of 16 residues. The CDR3 DNA is TGCGCCAGCAGCTTGGGGACTACTGGGTGGGGCACTGAAGCTTTCTTT. This translates into CASSLGTTGWGTEAFF.

This clone was seen more than once but under ten times. This chain uses TRBV10-1 with TRBJ2-7, with 7 bases aligning to TRBD1. Losses at the gene ends were 10 bases for V and 3 bases for J; bases not matched to a gene: 9. The CDR3 runs to 13 residues. The germline V gene encodes CDR1 WNHNN and CDR2 SYGVQD (reference sequence). CDR3: CANSGQSYYEQYF. Here the CDR3 DNA reads TGCGCCAACTCGGGACAGTCCTACTACGAGCAGTACTTC.

This clone was observed once. This chain links TRBV28 with TRBJ1-5; D possibly corresponds to TRBD1 (5 bases). Trimming stripped 6 bases from V and 0 bases from J, with 6 bases between. This CDR3 has 13 residues. The germline CDR1 and CDR2 sequences are MDHEN and SYDVKM. CDR3 coding DNA: TGTGCCAGCAGCAGGGATAGCAATCAGCCCCAGCATTTT. It codes for CASSRDSNQPQHF. Full variable domain (rest looked up from reference TRBV28 and TRBJ1-5): DVKVTQSSRYLVKRTGEKVFLECVQDMDHENMFWYRQDPGLGLRLIYFSYDVKMKEKGDIPEGYSVSREKKERFSLILESASTNQTSMYLCASSRDSNQPQHFGDGTRLSIL.

CDR3 DNA: TGTGCCAGTAGTATAGTATCGGGGGGCTTTGAGCAGTTCTTC. Protein product: CASSIVSGGFEQFF. The chain employs TRBV19 and TRBJ2-1; D perhaps matches TRBD2 (7 bases). The CDR3 totals 14 residues. V lost 1 base and J 9 bases, leaving 13 bases between the germline ends. In germline, CDR1 is LNHDA, CDR2 SQIVND (reference sequence). The variable domain in full, with the rest retrieved from reference TRBV19 and TRBJ2-1, is DGGITQSPKYLFRKEGQNVTLSCEQNLNHDAMYWYRQDPGQGLRLIYYSQIVNDFQKGDIAEGYSVSREKKESFPLTVTSAQKNPTAFYLCASSIVSGGFEQFFGPGTRLTVL.

The gene calls are TRBV11-2 and TRBJ1-1; weak D call: TRBD1 (6 bases). Per germline, CDR1 SGHAT and CDR2 FQNNGV. The CDR3 contains 13 residues. Trimming left V 0 bases short and J 8 bases short, with 10 bases between. CDR3 nucleotides: TGTGCCAGCAGCTTAGACAGGGGCGACGAAGCTTTCTTT. Its translation is CASSLDRGDEAFF.

This chain links TRBV6-1 with TRBJ2-3; TRBD2 might be the D (7 bases). CDR1 MNHNS and CDR2 SASEGT come from the germline V gene. The CDR3 runs to 18 residues. Trimming removed 2 bases from V and 5 bases from J, with 23 bases in between. Written as DNA, the CDR3 is TGTGCCAGCAGTGAATCTTTCTTGATGGGAGGGGGGAGAGATACGCAGTATTTT. Translation gives CASSESFLMGGGRDTQYF.

V gene TRBV10-3 combines with J gene TRBJ2-3; 8 bases fit TRBD1. With 2 bases clipped from V and 5 bases from J, the junction kept 9 bases outside the gene matches. The length of the CDR3 is 16 residues. Germline CDR1 reads ENHRY; CDR2 reads SYGVKD. The CDR3 bases are TGTGCCATCAGTGAGGGTTGGCAGGGGGCGATAGATACGCAGTATTTT. Translating gives CAISEGWQGAIDTQYF.

The CDR3 nucleotides are TGTGCCAGCAGTCCTTGGACAGTCCCCTCCCCAGATACGCAGTATTTT. Protein sequence: CASSPWTVPSPDTQYF. The chain uses TRBV28 and TRBJ2-3, with D possibly matching TRBD1 (6 bases). Germline CDR1 reads MDHEN; CDR2 reads SYDVKM. This CDR3 is 16 amino acids long. V lost 5 bases, J lost 4 bases, and 19 bases lay in between.

The gene calls are TRBV10-3 and TRBJ2-3; 7 bases line up with TRBD2. V lost 9 bases to trimming and J lost 2 bases; unmatched junction nucleotides: 5. CDR3 length: 13 residues. Germline V gene sequence: CDR1 ENHRY, CDR2 SYGVKD. The CDR3 is CAINGGFTDTQYF. For the CDR3, the DNA is TGTGCCATTAACGGGGGGTTCACAGATACGCAGTATTTT.

This clone was found once. CDR3 coding DNA: TGTGCCAGCAGCTTGGAGGGCAGGGGAGTCAGCTACACCTTC. This sequence encodes CASSLEGRGVSYTF. J is TRBJ1-2 and V is TRBV5-4, with D possibly TRBD1 on 6 matching bases. The V end lost 0 bases, the J end lost 9 bases, and 15 bases lay between the germline ends. This CDR3 is built from 14 residues. Germline V gives CDR1 SGHNT, CDR2 YYREEE (reference sequence).